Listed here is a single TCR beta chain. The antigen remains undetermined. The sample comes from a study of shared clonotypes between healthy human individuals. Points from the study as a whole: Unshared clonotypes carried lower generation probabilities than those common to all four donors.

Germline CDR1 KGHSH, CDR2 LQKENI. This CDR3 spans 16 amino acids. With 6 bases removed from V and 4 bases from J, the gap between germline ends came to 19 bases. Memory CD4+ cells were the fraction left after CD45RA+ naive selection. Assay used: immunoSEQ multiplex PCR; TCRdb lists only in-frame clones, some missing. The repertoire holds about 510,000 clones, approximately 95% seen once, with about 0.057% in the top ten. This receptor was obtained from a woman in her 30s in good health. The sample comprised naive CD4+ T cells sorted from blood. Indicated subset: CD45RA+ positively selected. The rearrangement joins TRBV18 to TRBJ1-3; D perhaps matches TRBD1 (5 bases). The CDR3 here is CASSLVTRVGGNTIYF. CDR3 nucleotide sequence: TGTGCCAGCTCCCTAGTAACCAGGGTGGGAGGAAACACCATATATTTT.